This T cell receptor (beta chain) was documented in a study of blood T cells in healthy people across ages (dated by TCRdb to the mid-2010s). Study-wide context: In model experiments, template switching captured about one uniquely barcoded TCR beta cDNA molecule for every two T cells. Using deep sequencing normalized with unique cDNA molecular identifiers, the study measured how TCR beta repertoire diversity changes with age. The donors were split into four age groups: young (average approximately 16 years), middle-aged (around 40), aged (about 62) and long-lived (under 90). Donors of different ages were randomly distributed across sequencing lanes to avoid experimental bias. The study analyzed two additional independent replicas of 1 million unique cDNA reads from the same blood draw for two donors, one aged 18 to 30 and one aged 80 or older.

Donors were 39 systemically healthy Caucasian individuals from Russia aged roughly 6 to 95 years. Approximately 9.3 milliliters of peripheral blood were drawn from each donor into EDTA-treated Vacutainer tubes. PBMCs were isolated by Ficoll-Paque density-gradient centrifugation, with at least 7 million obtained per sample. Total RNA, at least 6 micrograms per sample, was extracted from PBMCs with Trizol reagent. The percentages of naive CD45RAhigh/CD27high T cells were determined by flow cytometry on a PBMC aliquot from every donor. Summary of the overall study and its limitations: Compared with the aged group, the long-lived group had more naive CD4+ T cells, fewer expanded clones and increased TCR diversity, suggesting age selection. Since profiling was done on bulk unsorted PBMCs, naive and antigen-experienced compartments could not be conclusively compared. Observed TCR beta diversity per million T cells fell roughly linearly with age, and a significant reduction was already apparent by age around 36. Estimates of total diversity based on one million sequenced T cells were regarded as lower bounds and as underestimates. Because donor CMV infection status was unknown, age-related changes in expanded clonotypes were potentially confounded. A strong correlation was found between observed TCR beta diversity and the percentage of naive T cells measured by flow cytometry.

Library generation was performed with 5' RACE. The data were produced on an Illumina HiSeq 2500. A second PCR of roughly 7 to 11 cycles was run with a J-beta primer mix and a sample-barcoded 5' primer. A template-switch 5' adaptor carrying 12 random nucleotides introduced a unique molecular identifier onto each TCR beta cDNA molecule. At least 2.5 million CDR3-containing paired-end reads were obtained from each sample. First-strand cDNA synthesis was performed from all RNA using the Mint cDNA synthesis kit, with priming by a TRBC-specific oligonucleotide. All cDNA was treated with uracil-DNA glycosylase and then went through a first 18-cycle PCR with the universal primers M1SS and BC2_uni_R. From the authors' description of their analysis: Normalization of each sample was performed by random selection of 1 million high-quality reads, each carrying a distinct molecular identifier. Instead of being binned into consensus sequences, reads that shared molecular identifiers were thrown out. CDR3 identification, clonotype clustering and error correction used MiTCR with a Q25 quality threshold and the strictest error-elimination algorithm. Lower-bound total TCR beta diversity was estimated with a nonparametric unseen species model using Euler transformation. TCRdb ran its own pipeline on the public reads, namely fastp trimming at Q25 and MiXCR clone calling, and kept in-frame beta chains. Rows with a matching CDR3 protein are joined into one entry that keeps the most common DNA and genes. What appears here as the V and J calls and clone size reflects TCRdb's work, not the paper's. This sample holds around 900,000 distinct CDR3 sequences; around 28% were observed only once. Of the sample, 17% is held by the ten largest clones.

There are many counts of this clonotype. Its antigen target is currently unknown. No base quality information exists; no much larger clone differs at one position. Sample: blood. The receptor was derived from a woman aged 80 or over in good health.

CDR3 reads: CATSDPSRGRQGQGTDTQYF. The DNA is TGTGCCACCAGTGACCCCTCAAGGGGAAGACAGGGGCAAGGAACAGATACGCAGTATTTT. The chain was built from TRBV24-1 and TRBJ2-3, with 8 bases in between that match TRBD1. From cysteine to phenylalanine, the CDR3 is 20 amino acids long. Kept here is only the CDR3 DNA, which spans 60 bases and is read in frame from base 1. V is cut back by 4 bases and J by 3 bases, with 20 bases in the junction unmatched. Sequences KGHDR (CDR1) and SFDVKD (CDR2) are obtained from the germline V gene.